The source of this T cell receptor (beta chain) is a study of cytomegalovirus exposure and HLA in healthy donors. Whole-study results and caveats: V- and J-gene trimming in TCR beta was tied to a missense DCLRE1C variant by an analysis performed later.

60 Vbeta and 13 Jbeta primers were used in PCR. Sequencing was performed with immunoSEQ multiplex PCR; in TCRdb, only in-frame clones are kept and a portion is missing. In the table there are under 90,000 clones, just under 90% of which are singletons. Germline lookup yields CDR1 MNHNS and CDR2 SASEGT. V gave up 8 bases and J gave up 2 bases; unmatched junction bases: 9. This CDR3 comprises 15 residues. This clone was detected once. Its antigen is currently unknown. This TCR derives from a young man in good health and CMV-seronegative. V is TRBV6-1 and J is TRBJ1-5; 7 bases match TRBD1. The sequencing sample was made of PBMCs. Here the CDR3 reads CASQKTGDRNQPQHF. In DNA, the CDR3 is TGTGCCAGCCAAAAAACAGGGGATCGCAATCAGCCCCAGCATTTT.